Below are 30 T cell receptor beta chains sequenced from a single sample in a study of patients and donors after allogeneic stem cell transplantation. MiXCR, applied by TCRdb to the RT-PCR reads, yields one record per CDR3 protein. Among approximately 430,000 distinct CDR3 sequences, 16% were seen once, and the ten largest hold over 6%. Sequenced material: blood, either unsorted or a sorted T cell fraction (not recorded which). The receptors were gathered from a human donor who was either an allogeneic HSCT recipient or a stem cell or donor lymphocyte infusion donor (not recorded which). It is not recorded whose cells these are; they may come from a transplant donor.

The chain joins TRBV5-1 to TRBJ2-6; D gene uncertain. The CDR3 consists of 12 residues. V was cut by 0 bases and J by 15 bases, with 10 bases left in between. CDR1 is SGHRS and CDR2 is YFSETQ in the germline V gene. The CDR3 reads CASSLEGKRLTF. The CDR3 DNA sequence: TGCGCCAGCAGCTTGGAAGGGAAGCGCCTGACTTTC.

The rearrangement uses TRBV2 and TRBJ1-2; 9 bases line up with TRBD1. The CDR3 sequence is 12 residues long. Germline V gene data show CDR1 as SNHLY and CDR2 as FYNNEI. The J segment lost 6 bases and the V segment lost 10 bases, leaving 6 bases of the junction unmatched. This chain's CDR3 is CATRDRANGYTF. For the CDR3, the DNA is TGTGCCACCCGGGACAGGGCGAATGGCTACACCTTC.

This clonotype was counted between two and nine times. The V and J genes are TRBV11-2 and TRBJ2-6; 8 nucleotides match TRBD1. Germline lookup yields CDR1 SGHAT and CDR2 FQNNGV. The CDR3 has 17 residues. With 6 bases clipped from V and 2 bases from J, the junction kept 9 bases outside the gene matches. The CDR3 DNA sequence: TGTGCCAGCAGAAAAACAGGGGGTGCGCCTGGGGCCAACGTCCTGACTTTC. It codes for CASRKTGGAPGANVLTF.

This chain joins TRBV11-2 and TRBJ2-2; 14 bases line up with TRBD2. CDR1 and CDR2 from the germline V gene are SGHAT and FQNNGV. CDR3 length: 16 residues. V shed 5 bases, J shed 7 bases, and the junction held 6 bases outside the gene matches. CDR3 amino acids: CASSPTSGGAIGELFF. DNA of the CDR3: TGTGCCAGCAGCCCGACTAGCGGGGGGGCGATCGGGGAGCTGTTTTTT.

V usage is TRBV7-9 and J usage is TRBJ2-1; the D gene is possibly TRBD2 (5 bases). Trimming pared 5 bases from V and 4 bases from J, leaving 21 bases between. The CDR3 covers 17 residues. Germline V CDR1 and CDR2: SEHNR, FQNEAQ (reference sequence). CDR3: CASSVFPQAGGYNEQFF. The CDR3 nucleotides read TGTGCCAGCAGCGTTTTCCCCCAGGCAGGAGGTTACAATGAGCAGTTCTTC.

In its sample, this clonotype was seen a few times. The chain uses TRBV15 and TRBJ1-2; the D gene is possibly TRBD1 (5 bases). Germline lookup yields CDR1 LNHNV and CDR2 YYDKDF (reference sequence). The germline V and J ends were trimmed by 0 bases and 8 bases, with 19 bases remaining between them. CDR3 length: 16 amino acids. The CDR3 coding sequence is TGTGCCACCAGCAGAGATCGAGCAGGGCGGTTTGGGGGCTACACCTTC. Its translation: CATSRDRAGRFGGYTF.

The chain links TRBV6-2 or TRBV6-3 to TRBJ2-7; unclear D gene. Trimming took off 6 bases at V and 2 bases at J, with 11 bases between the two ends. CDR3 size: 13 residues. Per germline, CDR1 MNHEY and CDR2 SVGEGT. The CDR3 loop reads CASSNSPTYEQYF. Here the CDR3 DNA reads TGTGCCAGCAGCAATTCCCCCACCTACGAGCAGTACTTC.

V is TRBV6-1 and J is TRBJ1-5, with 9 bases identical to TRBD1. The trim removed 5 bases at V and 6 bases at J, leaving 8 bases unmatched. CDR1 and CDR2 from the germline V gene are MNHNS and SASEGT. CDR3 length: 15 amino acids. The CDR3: CASSRGQGFSQPQHF. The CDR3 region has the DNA TGTGCCAGCAGTCGAGGACAGGGGTTCAGTCAGCCCCAGCATTTT.

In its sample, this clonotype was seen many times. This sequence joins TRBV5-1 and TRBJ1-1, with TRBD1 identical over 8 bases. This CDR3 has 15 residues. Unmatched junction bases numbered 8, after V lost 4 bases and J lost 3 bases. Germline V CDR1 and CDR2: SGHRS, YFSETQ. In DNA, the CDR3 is TGCGCCAGCAGCCGACAGGGGTCAAAGGACACTGAAGCTTTCTTT. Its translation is CASSRQGSKDTEAFF.

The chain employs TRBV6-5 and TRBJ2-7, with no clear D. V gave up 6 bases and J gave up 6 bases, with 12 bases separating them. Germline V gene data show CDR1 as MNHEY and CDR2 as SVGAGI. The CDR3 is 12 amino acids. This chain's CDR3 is CASSPRVSEQYF. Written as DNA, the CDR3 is TGTGCCAGCAGCCCCCGGGTGTCCGAGCAGTACTTC.

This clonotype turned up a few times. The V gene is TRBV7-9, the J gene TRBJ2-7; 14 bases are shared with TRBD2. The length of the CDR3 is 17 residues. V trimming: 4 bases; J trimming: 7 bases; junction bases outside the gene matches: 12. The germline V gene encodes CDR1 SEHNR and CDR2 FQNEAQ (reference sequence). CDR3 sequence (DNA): TGTGCCAGCAGCTCGGGACTAGCGGGGGATTCGTCAACGGAGCAGTACTTC. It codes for CASSSGLAGDSSTEQYF.

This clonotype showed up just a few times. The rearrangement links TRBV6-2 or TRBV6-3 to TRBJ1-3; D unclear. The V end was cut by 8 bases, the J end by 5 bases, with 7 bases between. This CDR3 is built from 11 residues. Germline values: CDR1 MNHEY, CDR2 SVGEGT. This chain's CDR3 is CASPMRNTIYF. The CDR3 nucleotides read TGTGCCAGCCCAATGAGAAACACCATATATTTT.

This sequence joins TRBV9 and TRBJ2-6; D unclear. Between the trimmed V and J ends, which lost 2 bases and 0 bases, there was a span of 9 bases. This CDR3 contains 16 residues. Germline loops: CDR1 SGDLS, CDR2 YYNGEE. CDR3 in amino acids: CASSVRGDSGANVLTF. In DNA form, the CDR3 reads TGTGCCAGCAGCGTCAGAGGAGACTCTGGGGCCAACGTCCTGACTTTC.

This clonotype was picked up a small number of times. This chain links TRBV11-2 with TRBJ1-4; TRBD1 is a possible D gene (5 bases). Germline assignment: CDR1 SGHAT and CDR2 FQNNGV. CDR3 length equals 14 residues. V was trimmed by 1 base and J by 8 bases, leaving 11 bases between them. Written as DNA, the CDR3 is TGTGCCAGCAGCTTAGGGACATCAATCGAAAAACTGTTTTTT. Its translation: CASSLGTSIEKLFF. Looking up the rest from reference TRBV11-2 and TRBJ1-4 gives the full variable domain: EAGVAQSPRYKIIEKRQSVAFWCNPISGHATLYWYQQILGQGPKLLIQFQNNGVVDDSQLPKDRFSAERLKGVDSTLKIQPAKLEDSAVYLCASSLGTSIEKLFFGSGTQLSVL.

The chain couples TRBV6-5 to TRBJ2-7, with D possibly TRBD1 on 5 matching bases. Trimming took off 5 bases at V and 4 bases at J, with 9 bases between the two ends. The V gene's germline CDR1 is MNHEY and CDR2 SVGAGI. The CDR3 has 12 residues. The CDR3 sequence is CASSDSFYEQYF. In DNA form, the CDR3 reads TGTGCCAGCAGTGACAGTTTTTACGAGCAGTACTTC.

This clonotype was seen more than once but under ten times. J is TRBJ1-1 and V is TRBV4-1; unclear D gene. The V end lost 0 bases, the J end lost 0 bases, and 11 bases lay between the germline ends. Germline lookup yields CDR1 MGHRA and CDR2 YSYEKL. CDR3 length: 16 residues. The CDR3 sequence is CASSQERGRLNTEAFF. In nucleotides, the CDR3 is TGCGCCAGCAGCCAAGAGAGAGGCAGGTTGAACACTGAAGCTTTCTTT.

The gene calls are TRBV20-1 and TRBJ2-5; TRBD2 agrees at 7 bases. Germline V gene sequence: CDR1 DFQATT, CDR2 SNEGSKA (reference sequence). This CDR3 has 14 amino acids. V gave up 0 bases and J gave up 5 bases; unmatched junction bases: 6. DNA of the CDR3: TGCAGTGCTAGAGACCATGCGGGAGTGGAGACCCAGTACTTC. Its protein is CSARDHAGVETQYF.

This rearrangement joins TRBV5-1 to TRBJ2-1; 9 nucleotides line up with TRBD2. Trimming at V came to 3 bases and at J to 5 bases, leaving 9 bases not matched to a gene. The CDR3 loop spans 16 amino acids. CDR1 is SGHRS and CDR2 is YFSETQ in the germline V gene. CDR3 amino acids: CASSWSGGPPNNEQFF. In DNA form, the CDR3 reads TGCGCCAGCAGCTGGAGCGGGGGGCCCCCCAACAATGAGCAGTTCTTC.

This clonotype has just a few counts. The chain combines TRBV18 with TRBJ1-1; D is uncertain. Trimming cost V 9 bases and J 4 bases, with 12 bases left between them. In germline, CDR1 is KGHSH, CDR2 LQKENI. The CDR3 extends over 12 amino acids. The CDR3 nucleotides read TGTGCCAGTTTTGGGGAGAGCACTGAAGCTTTCTTT. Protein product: CASFGESTEAFF.

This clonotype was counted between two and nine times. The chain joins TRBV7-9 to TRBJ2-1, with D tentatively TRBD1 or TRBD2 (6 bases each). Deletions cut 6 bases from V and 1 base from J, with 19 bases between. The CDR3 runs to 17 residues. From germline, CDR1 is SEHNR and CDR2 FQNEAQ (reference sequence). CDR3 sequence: CASSILGGIMSYNEQFF. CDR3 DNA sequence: TGTGCCAGCAGTATCCTAGGGGGGATTATGTCCTACAATGAGCAGTTCTTC.

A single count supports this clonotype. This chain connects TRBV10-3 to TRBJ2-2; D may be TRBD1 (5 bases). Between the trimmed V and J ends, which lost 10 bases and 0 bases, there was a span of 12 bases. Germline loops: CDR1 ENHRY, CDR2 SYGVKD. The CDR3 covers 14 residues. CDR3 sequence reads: CATYGHANTGELFF. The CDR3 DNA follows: TGTGCCACTTATGGACACGCGAACACCGGGGAGCTGTTTTTT.

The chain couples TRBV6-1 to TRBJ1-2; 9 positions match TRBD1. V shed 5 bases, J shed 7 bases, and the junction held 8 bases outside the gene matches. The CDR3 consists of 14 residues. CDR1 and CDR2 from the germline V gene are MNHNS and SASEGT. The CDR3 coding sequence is TGTGCCAGCAGTAAGCCGGGACAGGGATTTGGCTACACCTTC. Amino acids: CASSKPGQGFGYTF.

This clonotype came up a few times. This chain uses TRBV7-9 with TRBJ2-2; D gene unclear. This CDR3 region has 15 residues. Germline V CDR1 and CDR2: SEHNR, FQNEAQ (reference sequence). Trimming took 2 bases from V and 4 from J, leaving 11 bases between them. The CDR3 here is CASSLPGVGTGELFF. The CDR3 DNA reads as TGTGCCAGCAGCTTACCCGGAGTCGGCACCGGGGAGCTGTTTTTT.

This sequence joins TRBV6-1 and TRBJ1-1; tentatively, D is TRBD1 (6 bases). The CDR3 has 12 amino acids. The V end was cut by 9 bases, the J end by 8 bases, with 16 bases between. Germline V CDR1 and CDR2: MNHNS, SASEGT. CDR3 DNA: TGTGCCAGTAAGCTGGGGGCGAGAGAAGCTTTCTTT. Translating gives CASKLGAREAFF.

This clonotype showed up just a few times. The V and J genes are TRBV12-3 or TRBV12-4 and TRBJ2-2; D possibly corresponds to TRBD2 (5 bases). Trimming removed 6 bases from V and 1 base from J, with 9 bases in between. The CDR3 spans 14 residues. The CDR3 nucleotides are TGTGCCAGCAGCTCCGGGATGAACACCGGGGAGCTGTTTTTT. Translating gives CASSSGMNTGELFF.

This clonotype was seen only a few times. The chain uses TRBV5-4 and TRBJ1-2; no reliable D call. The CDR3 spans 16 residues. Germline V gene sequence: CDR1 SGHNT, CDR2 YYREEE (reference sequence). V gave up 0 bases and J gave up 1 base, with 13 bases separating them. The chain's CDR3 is CASSLEVGRSNYGYTF. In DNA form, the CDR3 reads TGTGCCAGCAGCTTGGAAGTTGGGAGGAGTAACTATGGCTACACCTTC.

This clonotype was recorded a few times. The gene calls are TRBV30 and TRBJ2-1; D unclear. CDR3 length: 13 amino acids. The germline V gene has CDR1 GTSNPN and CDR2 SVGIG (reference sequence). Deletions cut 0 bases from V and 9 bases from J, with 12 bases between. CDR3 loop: CAWSVGSGFEQFF. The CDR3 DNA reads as TGTGCCTGGAGTGTCGGTAGTGGCTTTGAGCAGTTCTTC.

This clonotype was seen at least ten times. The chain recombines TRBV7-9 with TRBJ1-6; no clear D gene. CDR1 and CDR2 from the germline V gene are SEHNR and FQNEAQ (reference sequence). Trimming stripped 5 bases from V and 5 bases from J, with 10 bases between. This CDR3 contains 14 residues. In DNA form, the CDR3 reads TGTGCCAGCAGCGCAATGGCGGATAATTCACCCCTCCACTTT. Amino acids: CASSAMADNSPLHF.

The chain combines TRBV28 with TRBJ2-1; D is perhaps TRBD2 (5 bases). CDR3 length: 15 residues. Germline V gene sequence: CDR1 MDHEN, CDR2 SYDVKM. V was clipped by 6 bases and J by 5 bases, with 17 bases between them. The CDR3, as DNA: TGTGCCAGCAGGCCCGATGACTATCAGGACAATGAGCAGTTCTTC. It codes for CASRPDDYQDNEQFF.

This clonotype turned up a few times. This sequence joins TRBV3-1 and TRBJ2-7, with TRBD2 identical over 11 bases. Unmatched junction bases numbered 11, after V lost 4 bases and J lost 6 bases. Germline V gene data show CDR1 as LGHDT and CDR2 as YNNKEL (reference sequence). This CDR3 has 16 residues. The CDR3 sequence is CASSPYWRLAGSEQYF. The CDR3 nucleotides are TGTGCCAGCAGCCCCTATTGGCGACTAGCGGGAAGCGAGCAGTACTTC.